This T cell receptor (beta chain) was recovered during a study of T cell changes during pregnancy in multiple sclerosis. Libraries were prepared by immunoSEQ multiplex PCR; TCRdb keeps only in-frame clonotypes and omits some of them. The repertoire holds 30,000 to 40,000 clones, nearly 90% seen once, with 0.57% in the top ten. Germline V lookup: CDR1 MDHEN, CDR2 SYDVKM. The CDR3 has 18 residues. Trimming took 5 bases from V and 2 from J; bases not matched to a gene: 9. The source of this sequence is a female donor with multiple sclerosis, enrolled in a pregnancy study. Sequenced material: CD4+ T cells from peripheral blood mononuclear cells, taken in the second trimester of pregnancy. The gene calls are TRBV28 and TRBJ2-6; the match to TRBD1 covers 10 bases. This CDR3 is CASSPTGGTLPGANVLTF. CDR3 in DNA: TGTGCCAGCAGTCCGACAGGGGGCACTCTCCCTGGGGCCAACGTCCTGACTTTC.